This T cell receptor (beta chain) is drawn from a study of T-cell memory formation after mild COVID-19. This clonotype was seen ten or more times. Its specificity is unknown. Constant-segment-primed 5'RACE gave TCR alpha and TCR beta cDNA libraries with sample barcodes and UMIs. TCRdb used MiXCR to reprocess the 5' RACE reads, holding one entry per CDR3 protein. Among some 340,000 distinct CDR3 sequences listed, 13% were seen once. Trimming stripped 5 bases from V and 11 bases from J, with 13 bases between. This CDR3 comprises 12 residues. Germline V CDR1 and CDR2: SGHTA, FQGNSA. Points from the study as a whole: A second wave of clones peaked on day 37, and their SARS-CoV-2 specificity went unconfirmed. Mostly located in CM and EM were contracting CD4+ clones, with contracting CD8+ clones located in EMRA.

The sample comprised PBMCs or a T cell subset sorted from them (not recorded which). The receptor comes from a man younger than 35 who had mild COVID-19 (a few samples of this study predate the infection). Cell type and time point are not known. The rearrangement uses TRBV7-2 and TRBJ1-3; weak D call: TRBD1 (5 bases). CDR3 protein: CASSHSWGAIYF. CDR3 coding DNA: TGTGCCAGCAGCCACAGCTGGGGGGCCATATATTTT.